Below, one TCR beta chain is given with its context. Its antigen is not identified. One junction end does not reproduce the germline sequence, and a read error may be involved. Other DNA sequences in this sample translate to the same CDR3. The CDR3 has 12 amino acids. Germline CDR1 KGHSH, CDR2 LQKENI. A CD45RA-negative memory subset and a CD45RA+ naive subset were separated from the CD4+ cells. The data originate from a study of shared clonotypes between healthy human individuals. Findings of the study overall: The naive CD4 repertoires of a handful of donors were compared, and around 5% of clonotypes were shared.

Some clones are missing from TCRdb's copy, which holds only in-frame ones; the method was immunoSEQ multiplex PCR. The sample carries some 2.4 million clones, more than 85% recorded once. Material for sequencing was naive CD4+ T cells from PBMCs. Indicated subset: CD45RA+ positively selected. The source is a young man in good health. Some clones in this sample may be carry-over from other donors' samples. The J gene is TRBJ1-5, the V gene TRBV18; D gene ambiguous. CDR3 nucleotide sequence: TGTGCCAGCTCTCCTAGCGATCAGCCCCAGCATTTT. This sequence encodes CASSPSDQPQHF.